These 3 T cell receptor beta chains were all obtained from the same sample, sequenced in a study of cytomegalovirus exposure and HLA in healthy donors. The PCR was carried out with 60 Vbeta primers and 13 Jbeta primers. The method was immunoSEQ multiplex PCR; TCRdb's version includes in-frame clones alone and lacks a portion of them. The sample yields about 130,000 clones, 79% seen once. The sample consisted of PBMCs. The receptors come from a male donor in good health and CMV-seronegative.

This chain joins TRBV5-1 and TRBJ2-7; weak D call: TRBD1 (5 bases). CDR3 length: 13 residues. The V gene's germline CDR1 is SGHRS and CDR2 YFSETQ. V was shortened by 4 bases and J by 7 bases, with 15 bases between the two germline ends. CDR3 residues: CASSTGQGGEQYF. The CDR3 DNA reads TGCGCCAGCAGCACCGGTCAGGGTGGGGAGCAGTACTTC. The whole variable domain, remainder taken from reference TRBV5-1 and TRBJ2-7, is KAGVTQTPRYLIKTRGQQVTLSCSPISGHRSVSWYQQTPGQGLQFLFEYFSETQRNKGNFPGRFSGRQFSNSRSEMNVSTLELGDSALYLCASSTGQGGEQYFGPGTRLTVT.

J is TRBJ2-1 and V is TRBV5-1, with D maybe TRBD1 (6 bases). Trimming shortened V by 1 base and J by 7 bases, and 12 bases separated the two germline ends. Germline V gene data show CDR1 as SGHRS and CDR2 as YFSETQ. This CDR3 is built from 14 residues. In DNA, the CDR3 is TGCGCCAGCAGCTTGCAAAGTCAGGGGAATGAGCAGTTCTTC. This sequence encodes CASSLQSQGNEQFF.

The rearrangement joins TRBV2 to TRBJ2-3; 8 nucleotides match TRBD2. The junction had 6 bases not matched to a gene; V was cut back by 8 bases and J by 2 bases. Looked up from germline, CDR1 is SNHLY and CDR2 is FYNNEI. CDR3 size: 14 residues. CDR3: CASWTSLSTDTQYF. CDR3 coding DNA: TGTGCCAGCTGGACTAGCCTTTCCACAGATACGCAGTATTTT.